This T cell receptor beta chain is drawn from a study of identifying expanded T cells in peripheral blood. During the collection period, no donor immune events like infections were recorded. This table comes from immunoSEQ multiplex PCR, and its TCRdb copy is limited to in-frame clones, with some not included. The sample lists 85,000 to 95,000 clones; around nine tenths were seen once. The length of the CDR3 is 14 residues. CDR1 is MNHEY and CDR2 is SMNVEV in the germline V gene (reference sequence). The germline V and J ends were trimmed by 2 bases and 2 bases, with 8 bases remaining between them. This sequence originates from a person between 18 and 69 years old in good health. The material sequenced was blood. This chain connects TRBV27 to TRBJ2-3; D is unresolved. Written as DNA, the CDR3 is TGTGCCAGCAGTTTAAACGGTATCACAGATACGCAGTATTTT. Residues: CASSLNGITDTQYF.